This T cell receptor (beta chain) came from a study of blood T cell repertoires in COVID-19. Study-level background: Whether acute or convalescent, the COVID-19 samples came from the United States, Italy and Spain. T cells, B-cell-depleted T cells, or PBMCs supplied cDNA or gDNA.

In the authors' workflow: How many nucleated cells were present was estimated from reference gene primer amplification. Measured with immunoSEQ multiplex PCR; TCRdb has only the in-frame clones, and not every one. That table gives V, J and clone size, and the DNA gave D and trimming. Here the sample spans 200,000 or so clones, more than 85% being singletons. Trimming stripped 4 bases from V and 2 bases from J, with 11 bases between. Germline V gene data show CDR1 as KGHSH and CDR2 as LQKENI. This CDR3 spans 15 amino acids. The sequence derives from a man between 65 and 85 years old with active or convalescent COVID-19. The chain employs TRBV18 and TRBJ2-2, with D maybe TRBD1 (6 bases). The material sequenced was peripheral blood. The DNA for the CDR3 is TGTGCCAGCTCACGGGGGCGCGCCAACACCGGGGAGCTGTTTTTT. Its protein product is CASSRGRANTGELFF.